The present T cell receptor beta chain was sequenced within a study of blood T cells in healthy people across ages. General study results and limits: Nothing was known about donor CMV status, and this possibly confounded expanded clonotype changes. Using unsorted PBMCs precluded a conclusive naive versus antigen-experienced comparison. TCR beta diversity was tightly associated with the proportion of naive T cells.

Remarks on this clonotype: As yet, its antigen is unknown.

Primed by a sample-barcoded 5' primer and a J-beta primer mix, a second PCR proceeded for about 7 to 11 cycles. TCRdb re-called the 5' RACE reads with MiXCR, one entry per CDR3 protein. The data contain fewer than 750,000 distinct CDR3 sequences, 52% of them singletons. Germline V gene data show CDR1 as SQVTM and CDR2 as ANQGSEA. Between the trimmed V and J ends, which lost 7 bases and 1 base, there was a span of 18 bases. There are 15 residues in the CDR3. The chain recombines TRBV29-1 with TRBJ2-3, with TRBD1 as a possible D gene (6 bases). The clonotype was recovered from an elderly woman in good health. Material for sequencing was blood. The CDR3 region is CSAGGLGLGTDTQYF. CDR3 in DNA: TGCAGCGCTGGGGGCTTGGGGCTCGGCACAGATACGCAGTATTTT.